This entry features one TCR beta chain sequence. The antigen is unknown. This sample is drawn from a study of breast tumors, draining lymph nodes, adjacent tissues. The CDR3 runs 17 residues. After removal of 6 bases from V and 3 bases from J, the junction contained 8 bases not matched to a gene. The germline CDR1 and CDR2 sequences are MNHEY and SVGEGT. Samples came from axillary lymph nodes draining the breast cancer. Whole-study results and caveats: The data were judged consistent with most tumor T cells coming from lymph node and expanding in tumor. Luminal-like breast cancer showed significantly higher tumor–nontumor repertoire similarity than basal-like. The lymph node origin of tumor T cells was framed as consistent with a hypothesis, not demonstrated.

One entry per CDR3 protein results from TCRdb running MiXCR on the multiplex PCR reads. Of approximately 230,000 distinct CDR3 sequences in the sample, roughly a third are singletons; the top ten hold roughly 3.5%. The chain has TRBV6-2 or TRBV6-3 and TRBJ2-2, with 12 bases aligning to TRBD2. The receptor comes from a female donor with breast cancer. Some clones in this sample may be carry-over from other donors' samples. Sequencing was performed on axillary lymph node tissue. The CDR3 DNA follows: TGTGCCAGCAGGCAACCTAGCGGGAGGGCCGACACCGGGGAGCTGTTTTTT. Residues: CASRQPSGRADTGELFF.